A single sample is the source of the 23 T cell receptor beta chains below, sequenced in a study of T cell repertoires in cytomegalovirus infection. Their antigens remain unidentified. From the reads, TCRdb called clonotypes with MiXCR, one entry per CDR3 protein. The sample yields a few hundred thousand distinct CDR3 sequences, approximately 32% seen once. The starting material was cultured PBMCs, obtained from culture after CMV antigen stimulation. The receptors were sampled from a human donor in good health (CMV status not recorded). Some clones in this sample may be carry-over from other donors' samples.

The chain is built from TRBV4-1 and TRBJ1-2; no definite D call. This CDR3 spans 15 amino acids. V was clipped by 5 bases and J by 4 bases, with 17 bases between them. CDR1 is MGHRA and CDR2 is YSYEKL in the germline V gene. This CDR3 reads CASSSTLTGRYGYTF. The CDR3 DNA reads TGCGCCAGCAGCTCTACCCTGACGGGCCGCTATGGCTACACCTTC.

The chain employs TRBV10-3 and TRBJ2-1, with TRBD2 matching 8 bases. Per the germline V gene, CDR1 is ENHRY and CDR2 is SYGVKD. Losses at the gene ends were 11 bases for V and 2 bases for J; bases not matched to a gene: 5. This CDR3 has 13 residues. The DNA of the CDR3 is TGTGCCGTAACTAGCGGCACCTACAATGAGCAGTTCTTC. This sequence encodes CAVTSGTYNEQFF.

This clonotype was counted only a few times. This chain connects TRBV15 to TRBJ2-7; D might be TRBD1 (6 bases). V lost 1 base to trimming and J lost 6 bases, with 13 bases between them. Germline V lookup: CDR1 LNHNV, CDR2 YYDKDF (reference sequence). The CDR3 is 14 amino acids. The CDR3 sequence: CATSRGTESGEQYF. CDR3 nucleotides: TGTGCCACCAGCAGAGGGACAGAATCAGGCGAGCAGTACTTC.

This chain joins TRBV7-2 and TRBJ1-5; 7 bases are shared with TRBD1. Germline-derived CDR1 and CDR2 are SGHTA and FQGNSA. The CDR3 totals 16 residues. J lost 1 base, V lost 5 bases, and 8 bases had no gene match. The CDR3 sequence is CASSRTGTESNQPQHF. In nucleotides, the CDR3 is TGTGCCAGCAGCCGGACCGGGACAGAGAGCAATCAGCCCCAGCATTTT.

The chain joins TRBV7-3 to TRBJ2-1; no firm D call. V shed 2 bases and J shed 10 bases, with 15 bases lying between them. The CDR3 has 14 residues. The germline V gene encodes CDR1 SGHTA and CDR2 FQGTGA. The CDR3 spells CASSLAAYGSEQFF. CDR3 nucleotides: TGTGCCAGCAGCTTAGCTGCTTACGGCTCCGAGCAGTTCTTC.

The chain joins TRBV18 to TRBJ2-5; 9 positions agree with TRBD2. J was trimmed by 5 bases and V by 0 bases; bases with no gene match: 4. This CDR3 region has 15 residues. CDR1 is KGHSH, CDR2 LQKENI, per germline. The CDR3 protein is CASSPPSTSGETQYF. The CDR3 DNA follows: TGTGCCAGCTCACCACCTAGCACTAGCGGGGAGACCCAGTACTTC.

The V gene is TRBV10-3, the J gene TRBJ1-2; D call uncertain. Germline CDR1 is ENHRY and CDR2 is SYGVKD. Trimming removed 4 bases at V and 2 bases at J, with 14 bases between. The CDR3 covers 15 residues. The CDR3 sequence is CAISGGVAGNYGYTF. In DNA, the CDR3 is TGTGCCATCAGTGGCGGGGTTGCGGGGAACTATGGCTACACCTTC.

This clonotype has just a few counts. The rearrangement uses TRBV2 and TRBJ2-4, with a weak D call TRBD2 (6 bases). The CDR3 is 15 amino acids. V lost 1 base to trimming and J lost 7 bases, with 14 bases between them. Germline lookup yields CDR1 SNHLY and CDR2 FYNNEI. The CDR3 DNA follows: TGTGCCAGCAGTGAAGTGGAGGGGACGGGGAACATTCAGTACTTC. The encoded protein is CASSEVEGTGNIQYF.

This chain's CDR3 is CASSPPSLQGAGNTIYF. The CDR3 DNA is TGTGCCAGCTCACCACCGAGCTTACAGGGGGCTGGAAACACCATATATTTT. V is TRBV18 and J is TRBJ1-3, with 8 nucleotides matching TRBD1. CDR1 is KGHSH, CDR2 LQKENI, per germline. This CDR3 contains 17 residues. V shed 0 bases, J shed 2 bases, and the junction held 6 bases outside the gene matches.

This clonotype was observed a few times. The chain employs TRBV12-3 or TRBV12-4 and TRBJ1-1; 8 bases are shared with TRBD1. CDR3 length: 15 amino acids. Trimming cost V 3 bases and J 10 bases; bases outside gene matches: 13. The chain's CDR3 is CASSFSPGQVFRAFF. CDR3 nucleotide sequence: TGTGCCAGCAGTTTCTCCCCGGGACAGGTTTTTCGAGCTTTCTTT.

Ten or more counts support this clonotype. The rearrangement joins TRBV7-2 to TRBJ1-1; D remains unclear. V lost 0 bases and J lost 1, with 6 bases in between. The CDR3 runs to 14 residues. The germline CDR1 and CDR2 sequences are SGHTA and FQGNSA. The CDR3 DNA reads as TGTGCCAGCAGCTTAGCGCTAGGGAACACTGAAGCTTTCTTT. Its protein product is CASSLALGNTEAFF.

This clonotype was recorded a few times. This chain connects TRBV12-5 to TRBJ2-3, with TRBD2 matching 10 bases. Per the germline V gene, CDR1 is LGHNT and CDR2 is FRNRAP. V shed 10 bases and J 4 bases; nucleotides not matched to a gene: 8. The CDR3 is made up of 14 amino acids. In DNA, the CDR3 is TGTGCTACCTCTAGCGGGAGCCACGCAGATACGCAGTATTTT. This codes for CATSSGSHADTQYF.

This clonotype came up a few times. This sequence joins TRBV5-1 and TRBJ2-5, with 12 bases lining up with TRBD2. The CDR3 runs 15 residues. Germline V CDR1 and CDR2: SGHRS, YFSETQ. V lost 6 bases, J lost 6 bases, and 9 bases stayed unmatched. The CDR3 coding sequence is TGCGCCAGCAAGCCGACTAGCGGGGGTCGGCAGACCCAGTACTTC. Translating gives CASKPTSGGRQTQYF. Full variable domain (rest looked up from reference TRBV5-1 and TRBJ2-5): KAGVTQTPRYLIKTRGQQVTLSCSPISGHRSVSWYQQTPGQGLQFLFEYFSETQRNKGNFPGRFSGRQFSNSRSEMNVSTLELGDSALYLCASKPTSGGRQTQYFGPGTRLLVL.

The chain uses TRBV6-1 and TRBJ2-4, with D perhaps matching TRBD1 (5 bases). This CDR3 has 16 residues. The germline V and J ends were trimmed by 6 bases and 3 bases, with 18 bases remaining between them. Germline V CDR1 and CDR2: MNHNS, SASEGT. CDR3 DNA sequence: TGTGCCAGCAGAGAAACAGGTGCCCCCGACAAAAACATTCAGTACTTC. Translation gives CASRETGAPDKNIQYF.

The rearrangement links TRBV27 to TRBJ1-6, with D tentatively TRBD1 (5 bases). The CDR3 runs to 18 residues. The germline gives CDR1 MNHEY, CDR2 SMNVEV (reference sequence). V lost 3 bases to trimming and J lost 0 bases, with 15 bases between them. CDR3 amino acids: CASSFRGIPSSYNSPLHF. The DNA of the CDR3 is TGTGCCAGCAGTTTTCGGGGGATCCCCAGCTCCTATAATTCACCCCTCCACTTT.

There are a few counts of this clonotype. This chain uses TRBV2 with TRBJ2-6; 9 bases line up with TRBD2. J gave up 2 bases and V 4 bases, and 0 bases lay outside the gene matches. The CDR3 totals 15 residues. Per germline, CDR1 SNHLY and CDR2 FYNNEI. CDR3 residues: CASSGTSAGANVLTF. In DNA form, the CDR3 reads TGTGCCAGCAGTGGGACTAGCGCTGGGGCCAACGTCCTGACTTTC. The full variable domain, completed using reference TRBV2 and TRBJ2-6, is EPEVTQTPSHQVTQMGQEVILRCVPISNHLYFYWYRQILGQKVEFLVSFYNNEISEKSEIFDDQFSVERPDGSNFTLKIRSTKLEDSAMYFCASSGTSAGANVLTFGAGSRLTVL.

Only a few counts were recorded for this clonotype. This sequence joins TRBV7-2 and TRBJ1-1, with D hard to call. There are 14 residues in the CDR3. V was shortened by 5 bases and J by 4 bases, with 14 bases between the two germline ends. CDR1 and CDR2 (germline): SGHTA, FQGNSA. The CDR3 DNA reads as TGTGCCAGCAGCACAAGTTTGGGCAGCACTGAAGCTTTCTTT. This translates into CASSTSLGSTEAFF. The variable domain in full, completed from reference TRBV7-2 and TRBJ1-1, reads GAGVSQSPSNKVTEKGKDVELRCDPISGHTALYWYRQSLGQGLEFLIYFQGNSAPDKSGLPSDRFSAERTGGSVSTLTIQRTQQEDSAVYLCASSTSLGSTEAFFGQGTRLTVV.

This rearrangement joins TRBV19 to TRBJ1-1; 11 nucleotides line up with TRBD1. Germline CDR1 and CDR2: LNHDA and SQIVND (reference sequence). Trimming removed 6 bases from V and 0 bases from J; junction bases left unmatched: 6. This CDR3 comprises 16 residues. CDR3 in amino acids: CASSRTGGIMNTEAFF. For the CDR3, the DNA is TGTGCCAGTAGCCGGACAGGGGGCATCATGAACACTGAAGCTTTCTTT. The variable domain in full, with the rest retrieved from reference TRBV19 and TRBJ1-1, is DGGITQSPKYLFRKEGQNVTLSCEQNLNHDAMYWYRQDPGQGLRLIYYSQIVNDFQKGDIAEGYSVSREKKESFPLTVTSAQKNPTAFYLCASSRTGGIMNTEAFFGQGTRLTVV.

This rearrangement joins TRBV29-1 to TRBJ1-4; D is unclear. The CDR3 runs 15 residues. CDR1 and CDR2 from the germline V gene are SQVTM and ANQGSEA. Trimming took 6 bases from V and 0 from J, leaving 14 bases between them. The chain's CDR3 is CSVAATGATNEKLFF. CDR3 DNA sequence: TGCAGCGTCGCTGCGACGGGCGCAACTAATGAAAAACTGTTTTTT.

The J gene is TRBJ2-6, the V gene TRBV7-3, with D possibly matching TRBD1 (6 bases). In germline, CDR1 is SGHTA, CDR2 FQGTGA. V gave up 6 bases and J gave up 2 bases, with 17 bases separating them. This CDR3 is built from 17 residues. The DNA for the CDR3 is TGTGCCAGCAGGACAACCGAAACAGGGACTGGGGCCAACGTCCTGACTTTC. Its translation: CASRTTETGTGANVLTF.

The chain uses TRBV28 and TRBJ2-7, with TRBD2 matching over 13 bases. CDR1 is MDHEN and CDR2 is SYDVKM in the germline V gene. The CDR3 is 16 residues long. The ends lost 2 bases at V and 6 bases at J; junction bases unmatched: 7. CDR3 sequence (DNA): TGTGCCAGCAGTTTAGAAATGGGACTAGCGGGATCCGAGCAGTACTTC. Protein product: CASSLEMGLAGSEQYF.

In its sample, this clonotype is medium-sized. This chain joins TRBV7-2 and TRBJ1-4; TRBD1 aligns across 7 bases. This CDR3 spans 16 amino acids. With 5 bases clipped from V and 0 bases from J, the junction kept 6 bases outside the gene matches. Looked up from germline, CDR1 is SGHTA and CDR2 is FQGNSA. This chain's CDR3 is CASSLSQGATNEKLFF. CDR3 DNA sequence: TGTGCCAGCAGCCTATCGCAGGGGGCAACTAATGAAAAACTGTTTTTT.

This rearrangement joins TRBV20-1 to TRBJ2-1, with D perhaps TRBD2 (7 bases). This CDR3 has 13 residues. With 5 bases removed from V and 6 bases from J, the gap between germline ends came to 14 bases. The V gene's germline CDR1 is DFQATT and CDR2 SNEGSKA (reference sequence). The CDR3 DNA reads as TGCAGTGCTGGGGGGGCGGGATTCAATGAGCAGTTCTTC. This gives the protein CSAGGAGFNEQFF.